This T cell receptor beta chain was documented in a study of blood T cell repertoires in COVID-19. Study information: Samples came from the United States, Italy and Spain, spanning acute and convalescent COVID-19. PBMCs, B-cell-depleted T cells, or T cells provided the cDNA or gDNA that made up the material.

As originally analysed: How many nucleated cells were present was estimated from reference gene primer amplification. Sequenced by immunoSEQ multiplex PCR; TCRdb stores in-frame clones only, minus some. For V, J and clone size, that table is used; D and trimming come from the DNA. The sample gives around 160,000 clones, 65% to 85% of which show up once; 11% is in the top ten. CDR3 size: 16 residues. CDR1 and CDR2 (germline): SGHRS, YFSETQ. V trimming: 0 bases; J trimming: 2 bases; junction bases outside the gene matches: 3. The chain combines TRBV5-1 with TRBJ2-3; TRBD2 matches at 10 bases. The TCR comes from a man between 60 and 75 years old with active or convalescent COVID-19. Sequenced material: peripheral blood. CDR3 region: CASSLGTSGFTDTQYF. CDR3 sequence (DNA): TGCGCCAGCAGCTTGGGGACTAGCGGTTTCACAGATACGCAGTATTTT.